The entry below gives a single T cell receptor beta chain sequence along with its context. The antigen remains unidentified. These data are taken from a study of cytomegalovirus exposure and HLA in healthy donors. The CDR3 spans 17 residues. V lost 0 bases, J lost 7 bases, and 12 bases stayed unmatched. CDR1 and CDR2 (germline): LGHNT, FRNRAP. Broader study findings: Links to common viral pathogens appeared, in a later analysis, for several of the most significant clusters. In a later analysis, TCR beta V- and J-gene trimming was associated with a missense DCLRE1C variant. Cytomegalovirus-associated TCR beta chains were listed, numbering more than 150. Cytomegalovirus status was reportedly diagnosed by the classifier with high sensitivity and specificity.

Primers for the PCR totalled 60 Vbeta and 13 Jbeta. Repertoires were generated with immunoSEQ multiplex PCR, while TCRdb's copy carries only in-frame clones and drops some. The profile shows about 120,000 clones, about three quarters of them singletons. The sample consisted of PBMCs. The rearrangement links TRBV12-5 to TRBJ1-5; 7 bases map to TRBD1. The clonotype was recovered from a woman between 40 and 50 years old in good health and CMV-seropositive. The CDR3 DNA follows: TGTGCTAGTGGTTTGGTACCAGGGACAGTAAGGCGGCAGCCCCAGCATTTT. This codes for CASGLVPGTVRRQPQHF.